The next 20 T cell receptor beta chains were all read from a single sample in a study of Ad26.COV2.S vaccination and SARS-CoV-2 variants. Noted treatment: about 20 received Ad26.COV2.S at low or high dose, single or two shots; about 5 received placebo; per-sample allocation not given. Samples analyzed were those drawn on day 63 after the first vaccine or placebo injection. The table came from immunoSEQ multiplex PCR; TCRdb's copy has only in-frame clones and leaves some out. The table has roughly 330,000 clones, about nine tenths seen once. Sequencing used peripheral blood, obtained in a trial of Ad26.COV2.S vaccine versus placebo. The source is a person between 18 and 65 years old who received the Ad26.COV2.S COVID-19 vaccine or a placebo.

V gene TRBV7-9 combines with J gene TRBJ1-1, with 7 bases aligning to TRBD1. Germline lookup yields CDR1 SEHNR and CDR2 FQNEAQ (reference sequence). The CDR3 extends over 12 amino acids. Trimming cost V 0 bases and J 11 bases; bases outside gene matches: 3. The CDR3 coding sequence is TGTGCCAGCAGCTTAGCAGGGGGCAACGCTTTCTTT. Its translation: CASSLAGGNAFF.

The chain joins TRBV7-9 to TRBJ1-3; TRBD1 might be the D (6 bases). Germline V lookup: CDR1 SEHNR, CDR2 FQNEAQ (reference sequence). V was pared by 4 bases and J by 8 bases, with 18 bases between. CDR3 length equals 15 residues. CDR3 loop: CASSSWTVSGDTIYF. The CDR3 DNA reads as TGTGCCAGCAGCTCCTGGACAGTGAGTGGGGACACCATATATTTT.

The chain has TRBV5-1 and TRBJ2-1; tentative D call: TRBD2 (5 bases). Deletions cut 2 bases from V and 10 bases from J, with 22 bases between. The CDR3 totals 16 residues. Germline loops: CDR1 SGHRS, CDR2 YFSETQ. The CDR3 DNA follows: TGCGCCAGCAGCTTCACGCCCCAACTAGGAGTGGAGGAGCAGTTCTTC. Its translation is CASSFTPQLGVEEQFF.

The chain joins TRBV24-1 to TRBJ2-5; 7 nucleotides agree with TRBD2. V dropped 3 bases and J dropped 5; count of bases not matched to a gene: 2. There are 13 residues in the CDR3. Germline CDR1 KGHDR, CDR2 SFDVKD. The CDR3, as DNA: TGTGCCACCAGTGATGGGAGGGTCGAGACCCAGTACTTC. Translated: CATSDGRVETQYF.

CDR3 DNA: TGTGCCAGCAGCCTCCCGGGGAAGGGCACTGAAGCTTTCTTT. It specifies CASSLPGKGTEAFF. The chain joins TRBV7-2 to TRBJ1-1; D is uncertain. The CDR3 is 14 amino acids. Germline V gene lookup returns CDR1 SGHTA and CDR2 FQGNSA. The V and J ends lost 5 bases and 4 bases respectively, with 14 bases between them. The full variable domain, with the rest looked up from reference TRBV7-2 and TRBJ1-1, is GAGVSQSPSNKVTEKGKDVELRCDPISGHTALYWYRQSLGQGLEFLIYFQGNSAPDKSGLPSDRFSAERTGGSVSTLTIQRTQQEDSAVYLCASSLPGKGTEAFFGQGTRLTVV.

The rearrangement links TRBV6-5 to TRBJ2-5; possible D gene TRBD2, 5 bases. This CDR3 contains 14 residues. The germline V and J ends were trimmed by 0 bases and 6 bases, with 11 bases remaining between them. Looked up from germline, CDR1 is MNHEY and CDR2 is SVGAGI. The CDR3 DNA sequence: TGTGCCAGCAGTTACTCGCCGGGGTTGAAGACCCAGTACTTC. Its translation is CASSYSPGLKTQYF.

This chain connects TRBV4-1 to TRBJ2-7, with 14 positions matching TRBD2. This CDR3 contains 16 residues. J was trimmed by 7 bases and V by 1 base; bases with no gene match: 6. Germline-derived CDR1 and CDR2 are MGHRA and YSYEKL. CDR3 residues: CASSQAGTSGGLEQYF. In nucleotides, the CDR3 is TGCGCCAGCAGCCAAGCCGGGACTAGCGGGGGCTTGGAGCAGTACTTC.

The rearrangement joins TRBV6-2 or TRBV6-3 to TRBJ1-5; maybe TRBD1 (6 bases). CDR1 MNHEY and CDR2 SVGEGT come from the germline V gene. The CDR3 is 15 amino acids. The V and J ends lost 2 bases and 1 base respectively, with 9 bases between them. CDR3 protein: CASSYGDRSNQPQHF. The CDR3 DNA is TGTGCCAGCAGTTACGGTGACAGGAGCAATCAGCCCCAGCATTTT.

The chain uses TRBV15 and TRBJ1-5; no firm D call. Trimming took 0 bases from V and 5 from J, leaving 8 bases between them. CDR1 LNHNV and CDR2 YYDKDF come from the germline V gene (reference sequence). CDR3 size: 14 residues. The DNA of the CDR3 is TGTGCCACCAGCAGAGAGGGGTACGATCAGCCCCAGCATTTT. This gives the protein CATSREGYDQPQHF.

The V call is TRBV7-8, the J call TRBJ1-4, with D perhaps TRBD1 (5 bases). This CDR3 has 16 residues. CDR1 and CDR2 from the germline V gene are SGHVS and FQNEAQ. The germline V and J ends were trimmed by 0 bases and 8 bases, with 16 bases remaining between them. The CDR3, as DNA: TGTGCCAGCAGCTTAGCCGGGACGGGGCCCTTGGAAAAACTGTTTTTT. It is translated as CASSLAGTGPLEKLFF.

This clone was seen a handful of times. This chain uses TRBV5-1 with TRBJ2-5; 16 bases map to TRBD2. Germline V gene data show CDR1 as SGHRS and CDR2 as YFSETQ. The CDR3 covers 17 residues. V gave up 3 bases and J gave up 4 bases; unmatched junction bases: 6. For the CDR3, the DNA is TGCGCCAGCAGCTACGGGACTAGCGGGGGGGCCCGAGAGACCCAGTACTTC. Protein sequence: CASSYGTSGGARETQYF.

V is TRBV5-1 and J is TRBJ2-1, with D possibly matching TRBD1 (5 bases). Germline V gives CDR1 SGHRS, CDR2 YFSETQ. V lost 0 bases to trimming and J lost 7 bases, with 11 bases between them. The CDR3 totals 14 residues. CDR3 in DNA: TGCGCCAGCAGCTTGGACCGGACAATAAATGAGCAGTTCTTC. Residues: CASSLDRTINEQFF.

The chain has TRBV5-5 and TRBJ2-5; no clear D gene. Germline V gives CDR1 SGHKS, CDR2 YYEKEE (reference sequence). V lost 7 bases, J lost 2 bases, and 9 bases lay in between. CDR3 size: 12 residues. The CDR3 loop reads CASGVDQETQYF. CDR3 nucleotide sequence: TGTGCCAGCGGGGTAGATCAAGAGACCCAGTACTTC.

The chain uses TRBV10-3 and TRBJ2-3; no clear D. Trimming shortened V by 3 bases and J by 4 bases, and 8 bases separated the two germline ends. The CDR3 is 13 residues long. Germline assignment: CDR1 ENHRY and CDR2 SYGVKD. CDR3 loop: CAISDGFSDTQYF. The CDR3, as DNA: TGTGCCATCAGTGACGGTTTTTCAGATACGCAGTATTTT.

The V and J genes are TRBV4-2 and TRBJ1-5; 8 bases are a match to TRBD1. The CDR3 sequence is 17 residues long. The V segment lost 2 bases and the J segment 0 bases; nucleotides outside the gene matches: 6. Germline loops: CDR1 LGHNA, CDR2 YNFKEQ. CDR3 nucleotide sequence: TGTGCCAGCAGCCAAATCGCAACAGGGGGTAGCAATCAGCCCCAGCATTTT. Residues: CASSQIATGGSNQPQHF.

This CDR3 is CASSEWPPTDTQYF. The CDR3 bases are TGCGCCAGCAGTGAGTGGCCCCCCACAGATACGCAGTATTTT. V and J are TRBV10-2 and TRBJ2-3, with no clear D. The V gene lost 1 base and the J gene lost 2 bases, with 7 bases spanning the gap. The CDR3 spans 14 residues. In germline, CDR1 is WSHSY, CDR2 SAAADI.

This clone was observed a single time. The chain couples TRBV12-5 to TRBJ2-7; D may be TRBD1 (6 bases). The CDR3 has 17 amino acids. Trimming took off 0 bases at V and 2 bases at J, with 17 bases between the two ends. CDR1 LGHNT and CDR2 FRNRAP come from the germline V gene. CDR3: CASGLVSSRQATYEQYF. The DNA for the CDR3 is TGTGCTAGTGGTTTGGTCTCCAGTCGACAGGCCACCTACGAGCAGTACTTC. The whole variable domain, remainder taken from reference TRBV12-5 and TRBJ2-7, is DARVTQTPRHKVTEMGQEVTMRCQPILGHNTVFWYRQTMMQGLELLAYFRNRAPLDDSGMPKDRFSAEMPDATLATLKIQPSEPRDSAVYFCASGLVSSRQATYEQYFGPGTRLTVT.

This clone showed up just once. The chain couples TRBV11-3 to TRBJ1-3, with a possible D match to TRBD1 (5 bases). The CDR3 has 14 residues. V was pared by 5 bases and J by 1 base, with 9 bases between. Germline-derived CDR1 and CDR2 are SGHNT and YENEEA. This CDR3 is CASSQRGSGNTIYF. The CDR3 DNA reads TGTGCCAGCAGCCAGAGGGGATCTGGAAACACCATATATTTT.

The V call is TRBV4-3, the J call TRBJ1-6; no firm D call. Germline CDR1 LGHNA, CDR2 YSLEER. CDR3 length: 20 residues. V was trimmed by 0 bases and J by 0 bases, leaving 18 bases between them. In nucleotides, the CDR3 is TGCGCCAGCAGCCAAGAAGGATTGGTACAGCATTCCTCCTATAATTCACCCCTCCACTTT. It specifies CASSQEGLVQHSSYNSPLHF.

The V and J genes are TRBV15 and TRBJ1-4; 8 bases line up with TRBD1. The CDR3 is 19 amino acids. Germline V gene data show CDR1 as LNHNV and CDR2 as YYDKDF (reference sequence). After removal of 1 base from V and 0 bases from J, the junction contained 10 bases not matched to a gene. In DNA, the CDR3 is TGTGCCACCAGCAGAGGGAGGACAGGGTTTGAATCAACTAATGAAAAACTGTTTTTT. As protein: CATSRGRTGFESTNEKLFF.